Each of the 20 T cell receptor beta chains below was sequenced from the same sample in a study of CD8 T cells in ankylosing spondylitis. One entry per CDR3 protein results from TCRdb running MiXCR on the 5' RACE reads. The table lists 150,000 to 200,000 distinct CDR3 sequences, approximately 10% of them singletons. The sequenced sample consisted of blood, either unsorted or a sorted T cell fraction (not recorded which). The receptor set was obtained from a male donor with ankylosing spondylitis or in good health (not recorded which).

This clonotype was recorded many times. V gene TRBV5-1 combines with J gene TRBJ2-7, with D perhaps TRBD1 (5 bases). V dropped 3 bases and J dropped 2 bases, with 12 bases sitting between them. Germline CDR1 and CDR2: SGHRS and YFSETQ. The CDR3 loop spans 14 amino acids. The CDR3 DNA reads as TGCGCCAGCAGCTGGTTAGAAGGGGCCTACGAGCAGTACTTC. Amino acids: CASSWLEGAYEQYF. Filled out from reference TRBV5-1 and TRBJ2-7, the complete variable domain reads KAGVTQTPRYLIKTRGQQVTLSCSPISGHRSVSWYQQTPGQGLQFLFEYFSETQRNKGNFPGRFSGRQFSNSRSEMNVSTLELGDSALYLCASSWLEGAYEQYFGPGTRLTVT.

This clonotype has just a few counts. The rearrangement links TRBV18 to TRBJ1-1; no clear D. V lost 4 bases and J 6 bases, leaving 12 bases between the germline ends. This CDR3 region has 13 residues. The germline gives CDR1 KGHSH, CDR2 LQKENI. CDR3 nucleotides: TGTGCCAGCTCACGAGGTGCGAAGGCTGAAGCTTTCTTT. Its translation: CASSRGAKAEAFF.

In its sample, this clonotype was seen once. This could be a read error, since a much larger clone is one nucleotide away. V usage is TRBV20-1 and J usage is TRBJ2-1; 14 bases align to TRBD2. From germline, CDR1 is DFQATT and CDR2 SNEGSKA (reference sequence). CDR3 length: 18 amino acids. With V trimmed by 5 bases and J by 7 bases, 16 bases remained unmatched. The CDR3 reads CSAPFLPRLAGGPNEQFF. The DNA for the CDR3 is TGCAGTGCTCCGTTTCTCCCGAGACTAGCGGGAGGGCCTAATGAGCAGTTCTTC.

This clonotype has a handful of counts. V and J are TRBV5-5 and TRBJ2-5, with D unresolved. Germline CDR1 reads SGHKS; CDR2 reads YYEKEE (reference sequence). The CDR3 loop spans 16 amino acids. Trimming left V 0 bases short and J 5 bases short, with 17 bases between. The DNA for the CDR3 is TGTGCCAGCAGCTTGGAGGTTAAAGTTGCGCCCGAGACCCAGTACTTC. Protein product: CASSLEVKVAPETQYF.

This clonotype was seen at least ten times. CDR3 bases: TGTGCCACCAGAGGGACAGGGGTTGACACTGAAGCTTTCTTT. Its protein product is CATRGTGVDTEAFF. The chain uses TRBV24-1 and TRBJ1-1; 10 nucleotides match TRBD1. Germline V gene sequence: CDR1 KGHDR, CDR2 SFDVKD. CDR3 length: 14 amino acids. V trimming: 7 bases; J trimming: 3 bases; junction bases outside the gene matches: 4.

V is TRBV4-3 and J is TRBJ2-7; TRBD1 is a possible D gene (5 bases). The CDR3 extends over 15 amino acids. CDR1 is LGHNA, CDR2 YSLEER, per germline. V lost 0 bases and J 0 bases, leaving 9 bases between the germline ends. CDR3 sequence reads: CASSQDSRDSYEQYF. DNA of the CDR3: TGCGCCAGCAGCCAAGATTCCAGGGACTCCTACGAGCAGTACTTC.

This clonotype came up many times. This sequence joins TRBV24-1 and TRBJ2-1; D is possibly TRBD1 (6 bases). Trimming took 4 bases from V and 8 from J, leaving 8 bases between them. Looked up from germline, CDR1 is KGHDR and CDR2 is SFDVKD. The CDR3 runs to 12 residues. The CDR3 region is CATSEGAYEQFF. CDR3 sequence (DNA): TGTGCCACCAGTGAGGGGGCATATGAGCAGTTCTTC.

In its sample, this clonotype was seen many times. This chain links TRBV3-1 with TRBJ2-2; D perhaps matches TRBD1 (6 bases). Germline values: CDR1 LGHDT, CDR2 YNNKEL (reference sequence). The CDR3 is made up of 16 amino acids. V dropped 2 bases and J dropped 4 bases, with 14 bases sitting between them. CDR3 sequence reads: CASSQYSQGGTGELFF. DNA of the CDR3: TGTGCCAGCAGCCAATATAGTCAAGGGGGCACCGGGGAGCTGTTTTTT.

This clonotype has a count of ten or more. The rearrangement joins TRBV4-3 to TRBJ2-1; the D gene is possibly TRBD2 (5 bases). The CDR3 loop spans 15 amino acids. Trimming left V 0 bases short and J 4 bases short, with 10 bases between. Germline CDR1 reads LGHNA; CDR2 reads YSLEER. CDR3 protein: CASSQDAGSYNEQFF. The CDR3 nucleotides are TGCGCCAGCAGCCAAGATGCGGGCAGTTACAATGAGCAGTTCTTC.

There are many counts of this clonotype. The chain employs TRBV5-6 and TRBJ2-5; 8 bases map to TRBD1. V gave up 4 bases and J gave up 1 base; unmatched junction bases: 9. The germline V gene has CDR1 SGHDT and CDR2 YYEEEE. The CDR3 is made up of 16 amino acids. The CDR3 sequence: CASSPTRTGSQETQYF. CDR3 bases: TGTGCCAGCAGCCCTACTAGGACAGGGAGCCAAGAGACCCAGTACTTC.

The rearrangement uses TRBV7-2 and TRBJ2-3; TRBD2 matches at 12 bases. V shed 2 bases and J 5 bases; nucleotides not matched to a gene: 5. Germline-derived CDR1 and CDR2 are SGHTA and FQGNSA. This CDR3 region has 16 residues. As DNA, the CDR3 is TGTGCCAGCAGCTTAAGGACTAGCGGGGTGGGAGATACGCAGTATTTT. Protein sequence: CASSLRTSGVGDTQYF. Full variable domain (remainder filled in from reference TRBV7-2 and TRBJ2-3): GAGVSQSPSNKVTEKGKDVELRCDPISGHTALYWYRQSLGQGLEFLIYFQGNSAPDKSGLPSDRFSAERTGGSVSTLTIQRTQQEDSAVYLCASSLRTSGVGDTQYFGPGTRLTVL.

V is TRBV5-1 and J is TRBJ2-3; TRBD1 matches 12 bases. Germline values: CDR1 SGHRS, CDR2 YFSETQ. This CDR3 comprises 16 residues. V lost 4 bases, J lost 5 bases, and 8 bases stayed unmatched. The CDR3 spells CASSAGTGGGLDTQYF. DNA for the CDR3: TGCGCCAGCAGCGCCGGGACAGGGGGCGGTTTAGATACGCAGTATTTT.

This clonotype was seen at least ten times. This sequence joins TRBV4-1 and TRBJ2-2; TRBD1 is a possible D gene (6 bases). The CDR3 is 14 residues long. V was trimmed by 10 bases and J by 2 bases, leaving 14 bases between them. Germline loops: CDR1 MGHRA, CDR2 YSYEKL. The CDR3 sequence is CATRMDSNTGELFF. The CDR3 nucleotides read TGCGCCACCCGAATGGACAGCAACACCGGGGAGCTGTTTTTT.

J is TRBJ2-5 and V is TRBV7-9, with D possibly being TRBD1 (6 bases). Trimming cost V 6 bases and J 2 bases, with 16 bases left between them. CDR3 length: 15 residues. Germline V gene data show CDR1 as SEHNR and CDR2 as FQNEAQ (reference sequence). The CDR3 protein is CASSPEQGGQETQYF. CDR3 DNA: TGTGCCAGCAGTCCCGAACAGGGTGGGCAAGAGACCCAGTACTTC.

The chain couples TRBV7-2 to TRBJ2-1; TRBD2 matches at 14 bases. The J segment lost 5 bases and the V segment lost 2 bases, leaving 2 bases of the junction unmatched. CDR3 length: 16 residues. Germline assignment: CDR1 SGHTA and CDR2 FQGNSA. The CDR3 reads CASSLRGLAGDNEQFF. CDR3 DNA sequence: TGTGCCAGCAGCTTAAGGGGACTAGCGGGAGACAATGAGCAGTTCTTC.

This clonotype has only a few counts. This chain links TRBV3-1 with TRBJ1-2; 7 positions agree with TRBD1. V trimming: 4 bases; J trimming: 6 bases; junction bases outside the gene matches: 8. The CDR3 contains 14 residues. In germline, CDR1 is LGHDT, CDR2 YNNKEL (reference sequence). CDR3: CASSRMDRRNGYTF. The CDR3 bases are TGTGCCAGCAGCCGAATGGACAGGAGAAATGGCTACACCTTC.

This clonotype was detected a few times. The gene calls are TRBV24-1 and TRBJ2-1; a possible D gene is TRBD1 (6 bases). V lost 7 bases and J 5 bases, leaving 17 bases between the germline ends. Germline V gene data show CDR1 as KGHDR and CDR2 as SFDVKD. This CDR3 is built from 15 residues. The CDR3 is CATSEGRGPHNEQFF. The CDR3 DNA is TGTGCCACCAGCGAGGGCAGGGGACCCCACAATGAGCAGTTCTTC.

This sequence joins TRBV10-2 and TRBJ2-5; D not resolved. The V end lost 4 bases, the J end lost 3 bases, and 3 bases lay between the germline ends. Germline lookup yields CDR1 WSHSY and CDR2 SAAADI. CDR3 length equals 11 residues. CDR3 loop: CASSAKETQYF. The DNA for the CDR3 is TGCGCCAGCAGTGCTAAAGAGACCCAGTACTTC.

The sample holds a few counts of this clonotype. The V gene is TRBV15, the J gene TRBJ2-7, with D perhaps matching TRBD2 (6 bases). CDR1 is LNHNV and CDR2 is YYDKDF in the germline V gene (reference sequence). V was clipped by 8 bases and J by 5 bases, with 16 bases between them. This CDR3 has 13 amino acids. CDR3 DNA sequence: TGTGCCACCGGGCAGGTGGGGGGAGACGAGCAGTACTTC. Amino acids: CATGQVGGDEQYF.

The V and J genes are TRBV12-3 or TRBV12-4 and TRBJ1-1; D is uncertain. Trimming stripped 3 bases from V and 6 bases from J, with 11 bases between. There are 13 residues in the CDR3. The CDR3 sequence is CASSFREYAEAFF. DNA for the CDR3: TGTGCCAGCAGTTTTCGGGAGTACGCTGAAGCTTTCTTT.